This T cell receptor (beta chain) was captured by sequencing in a study of CD8+ T cells in alopecia areata. Findings and caveats of the study: Tofacitinib significantly lowered scalp clonality and expanded CD8+ clones among the top 100. In scalp and blood, many expanded lesional clones persisted during tofacitinib.

As to this clone: Its specificity is not known.

Treatment of the sample: oral pan-JAK inhibitor, 5-10 mg twice daily. TCR sequencing used cDNA made by reverse transcription of extracted RNA. The table came from immunoSEQ multiplex PCR; TCRdb's copy has only in-frame clones and leaves some out. In the table there are under 250,000 clones, 66% of which are singletons. This CDR3 spans 15 amino acids. Looked up from germline, CDR1 is SQVTM and CDR2 is ANQGSEA. Trimming took 6 bases from V and 6 from J; bases not matched to a gene: 12. The source of this sequence is a human donor with alopecia areata. Sequenced material: CD4+ T cells sorted from blood, taken around week 44, from a patient treated with tofacitinib. J is TRBJ1-2 and V is TRBV29-1; 11 bases align to TRBD1. CDR3 loop: CSVVRTGGALDGYTF. In DNA, the CDR3 is TGCAGCGTCGTAAGGACAGGGGGCGCGCTTGATGGCTACACCTTC.